This is a list of T cell receptor beta chains from one sample in a study of PD-1 blockade in classical Hodgkin lymphoma. TCRdb's copy holds only in-frame clones and misses some; the assay was immunoSEQ multiplex PCR. The data show tens of thousands of clones, around 89% seen once. Sequenced material: peripheral blood mononuclear cells (PBMCs), taken before the second cycle of nivolumab. The receptors originated from a human donor with classical Hodgkin lymphoma. Each CDR3 is given with its conserved first and last residue. A D gene is named only where the DNA matches it firmly. Clone sizes are given selectively: once, few, many, or a class where the clone is expanded.

. | TRBJ2-7 | TRBD2 | TRBV10-3 | TGTGCCTCTTCCGACGGGGGGACCTACGAGCAGTACTTC | CASSDGGTYEQYF
. | TRBJ2-2 | . | TRBV5-1 | TGCGCCAGCAGCTTGGAAGGGTCCACCGGGGAGCTGTTTTTT | CASSLEGSTGELFF
once | TRBJ1-1 | . | TRBV11-2 | TGTGCCAGCAGCTTAGCTCGGGGAGGGAACACTGAAGCTTTCTTT | CASSLARGGNTEAFF
once | TRBJ2-1 | TRBD1 | TRBV9 | TGTGCCAGCAGCGGGGGGACAGGGGAGAACAATGAGCAGTTCTTC | CASSGGTGENNEQFF
. | TRBJ1-6 | . | TRBV19 | TGTGCCAGTAAAACGACCGGGAGCTCCTATAATTCACCCCTCCACTTT | CASKTTGSSYNSPLHF
. | TRBJ1-4 | TRBD1 | TRBV5-6 | TGTGCCAGCAGCTTGGCGGGACAGGGTAGTGAAAAACTGTTTTTT | CASSLAGQGSEKLFF
. | TRBJ2-3 | . | TRBV6-6 | TGTGCCAGCACCTCCCGGAAGGGTCAGTTAGTAGATACGCAGTATTTT | CASTSRKGQLVDTQYF
once | TRBJ1-1 | . | TRBV14 | TGTGCCAGCAGCCAAGATCTCATGCGTTCCCGTGGCACTGAAGCTTTCTTT | CASSQDLMRSRGTEAFF
. | TRBJ1-2 | . | TRBV5-1 | TGCGCCAGCAGCTTGAAGGTCCAGAACTATGGCTACACCTTC | CASSLKVQNYGYTF
. | TRBJ2-1 | TRBD2 | TRBV5-1 | TGCGCCAGCAGCTTGACTCCCTGGGCTAGCGGGGGAGGTGAGCAGTTCTTC | CASSLTPWASGGGEQFF
. | TRBJ1-2 | . | TRBV5-1 | TGCGCCAGCAGCGAAGGGCAGGGAGGCTATGGCTACACCTTC | CASSEGQGGYGYTF
. | TRBJ1-5 | . | TRBV5-6 | TGTGCCAGCAGCCTTGGCAATCAGCCCCAGCATTTT | CASSLGNQPQHF
. | TRBJ1-1 | . | TRBV2 | TGTGCCAGCAGGGTTAGAGGATCGAACACTGAAGCTTTCTTT | CASRVRGSNTEAFF
. | TRBJ2-7 | TRBD1 | TRBV5-1 | TGCGCCAGCAGCTCACAGGGGGGATCAGGTGAGCAGTACTTC | CASSSQGGSGEQYF
. | TRBJ2-2 | TRBD2 | TRBV7-9 | TGTGCCAGCAGTCTACAACGGGGGGGTGGCACCGGGGAGCTGTTTTTT | CASSLQRGGGTGELFF
. | TRBJ2-2 | . | TRBV4-1 | TGCGCCAGCAGCCAAGGACAGGAAAACACCGGGGAGCTGTTTTTT | CASSQGQENTGELFF
. | TRBJ2-5 | TRBD1 | TRBV5-1 | TGCGCCAGCAGCTCCCTTGGACAGGGAAGCGAGACCCAGTACTTC | CASSSLGQGSETQYF
. | TRBJ2-7 | . | TRBV5-1 | TGCGCCAGCAGCCCTCAGGGAGATTCCTCCTACGAGCAGTACTTC | CASSPQGDSSYEQYF
. | TRBJ2-3 | . | TRBV5-4 | TGTGCCAGCAGCGCCCCTAGAGACACGCAGTATTTT | CASSAPRDTQYF
. | TRBJ2-3 | . | TRBV5-6 | TGTGCCAGCGGGGACCTCACAGATACGCAGTATTTT | CASGDLTDTQYF
. | TRBJ2-7 | TRBD2 | TRBV7-9 | TGTGCCAGCAGCAGAGCGGGGGGCTACGAGCAGTACTTC | CASSRAGGYEQYF
. | TRBJ1-1 | . | TRBV15 | TGTGCCACCAGCAGAGAGGGCAGGTCCTCTCCTGAAGCTTTCTTT | CATSREGRSSPEAFF
. | TRBJ1-6 | . | TRBV6-5 | TGTGCCAGCAGTCCACAGCGCAATTCACCCCTCCACTTT | CASSPQRNSPLHF
. | TRBJ2-6 | . | TRBV18 | TGTGCCAGCTCCCTATCGACAGGAACCAGCTTAGGGGCCAACGTCCTGACTTTC | CASSLSTGTSLGANVLTF
. | TRBJ2-7 | TRBD1 | TRBV5-1 | TGCGCCAGCAGCCCAGGGGGGGGACAGGGTAGTTACGAGCAGTACTTC | CASSPGGGQGSYEQYF
. | TRBJ1-4 | . | TRBV5-1 | TGCGCCAGCAGTTTTAGCCGCGGGGATGAAAAACTGTTTTTT | CASSFSRGDEKLFF
few | TRBJ1-2 | . | TRBV7-9 | TGTGCCAGCAGCTCCCAATCCTTATATGGCTACACCTTC | CASSSQSLYGYTF
. | TRBJ1-1 | . | TRBV5-1 | TGCGCCAGCAGCTTGGTTCCGAACACTGAAGCTTTCTTT | CASSLVPNTEAFF
. | TRBJ1-1 | . | TRBV12-2 | TGTGCAAGTCGCCCCCGAGCCCCCCCCGGGTGGTGTTTAGGCACTGAAGCTTTCTTT | CASRPRAPPGWCLGTEAFF
. | TRBJ1-4 | . | TRBV7-3 | TGTGCCAGCAGCCAGACAGCGGGTGAAAAACTGTTTTTT | CASSQTAGEKLFF
. | TRBJ2-3 | . | TRBV19 | TGTGCCAGCTCCGTGACAGATACGCAGTATTTT | CASSVTDTQYF
. | TRBJ1-5 | TRBD1 | TRBV6-4 | TGTGCCAGCAGTCACAGGGGAGTCTATTCTCAGCCCCAGCATTTT | CASSHRGVYSQPQHF
few | TRBJ2-7 | TRBD1 | TRBV7-8 | TGTGCCAGCAGCTTAGTAGGGACAGGGTTTCTATACGAGCAGTACTTC | CASSLVGTGFLYEQYF
. | TRBJ1-5 | TRBD1 | TRBV6-4 | TGTGCCAGCAGTGAAATAGGGGGCGCCGGGCAGCCCCAGCATTTT | CASSEIGGAGQPQHF
. | TRBJ2-7 | . | TRBV6-5 | TGTGCCAGCAAAAACAGGAACCGCGGTTCCGAGCAGTACTTC | CASKNRNRGSEQYF
. | TRBJ2-5 | . | TRBV30 | TGTGCCCGGCAGCGCGGACCCCAAGAGACCCAGTACTTC | CARQRGPQETQYF
once | TRBJ2-7 | . | TRBV9 | TGTGCCAGCAGCATGTACAGGGAGGGACCCTCCTACGAGCAGTACTTC | CASSMYREGPSYEQYF
. | TRBJ2-3 | TRBD2 | TRBV6-5 | TGTGCCAGCTTGGCTAGCGGGGGGCAGTCAGATACGCAGTATTTT | CASLASGGQSDTQYF
. | TRBJ2-2 | . | TRBV5-1 | TGCGCCAGCAGCTTGGGAGGTGACGGGGAGCTGTTTTTT | CASSLGGDGELFF
. | TRBJ2-3 | TRBD2 | TRBV5-4 | TGTGCCAGCAGCAACGGACTAGCCACAGATACGCAGTATTTT | CASSNGLATDTQYF
. | TRBJ1-1 | . | TRBV5-1 | TGCGCCAGCAGCTCGAACGCAGGGATCACTGAAGCTTTCTTT | CASSSNAGITEAFF
few | TRBJ1-1 | . | TRBV5-1 | TGCGCCAGCAGCAACCTGATAGGGACTGAAGCTTTCTTT | CASSNLIGTEAFF
few | TRBJ1-1 | . | TRBV6-5 | TGTGCCAGCAACTCCCTGGATTCGGCTTTCTTT | CASNSLDSAFF
. | TRBJ1-2 | . | TRBV5-4 | TGTGCCAGCAAGAGTTGGGGGGGCAACCTCTATGGCTACACCTTC | CASKSWGGNLYGYTF
. | TRBJ1-5 | TRBD1 | TRBV28 | TGTGCCAGCAGAAACCAAGACAGGGGTAGCAATCAGCCCCAGCATTTT | CASRNQDRGSNQPQHF
. | TRBJ1-1 | TRBD1 | TRBV5-1 | TGCGCCAGCAGCGAAACGGGACAGATGAACACTGAAGCTTTCTTT | CASSETGQMNTEAFF
few | TRBJ1-2 | . | TRBV7-9 | TGTGCCAGCAGCTTTACCACAGTCCGTGGCTACACCTTC | CASSFTTVRGYTF
. | TRBJ2-7 | TRBD2 | TRBV7-9 | TGTGCCGGACAGGCTAGCGGGAGCTACGAGCAGTACTTC | CAGQASGSYEQYF
. | TRBJ2-5 | . | TRBV7-9 | TGTGCCAGCAGCCCCGGGGGGCAGACCCAGTACTTC | CASSPGGQTQYF
. | TRBJ2-2 | . | TRBV5-1 | TGCGCCAGCCTTCCCGACGTAGCGCAAACCGGGGAGCTGTTTTTT | CASLPDVAQTGELFF
. | TRBJ2-7 | TRBD1 | TRBV28 | TGTGCCAGCAGTTCCCCCTGGACAGGGAGAGAGCAGTACTTC | CASSSPWTGREQYF
. | TRBJ2-2 | . | TRBV5-6 | TGTGCCAGCAGCCCGGGACATGCTAACACCGGGGAGCTGTTTTTT | CASSPGHANTGELFF
. | TRBJ2-3 | . | TRBV5-1 | TGCGCCAGCAGCCTGCTTTGGACACTAAGCACAGATACGCAGTATTTT | CASSLLWTLSTDTQYF
few | TRBJ2-5 | TRBD2 | TRBV5-1 | TGCGCCAGCAGCCCGAGGGCGGGGGGCGAGACCCAGTACTTC | CASSPRAGGETQYF
. | TRBJ2-5 | TRBD2 | TRBV5-1 | TGCGCCAGCAGCCCCACAACGGGGGGGCGGGGGACCCAGTACTTC | CASSPTTGGRGTQYF
. | TRBJ1-2 | . | TRBV5-1 | TGCGCCAGCAGCCAACAGGAGGCCTTCGGCTACACCTTC | CASSQQEAFGYTF
. | TRBJ2-5 | . | TRBV6-5 | TGTGCCAGCAGTTACTCCGGGACCACAATCCAAGAGACCCAGTACTTC | CASSYSGTTIQETQYF
. | TRBJ2-2 | TRBD1 | TRBV9 | TGTGCCAGCAGCTCCCGACAGGGGATGAACACCGGGGAGCTGTTTTTT | CASSSRQGMNTGELFF